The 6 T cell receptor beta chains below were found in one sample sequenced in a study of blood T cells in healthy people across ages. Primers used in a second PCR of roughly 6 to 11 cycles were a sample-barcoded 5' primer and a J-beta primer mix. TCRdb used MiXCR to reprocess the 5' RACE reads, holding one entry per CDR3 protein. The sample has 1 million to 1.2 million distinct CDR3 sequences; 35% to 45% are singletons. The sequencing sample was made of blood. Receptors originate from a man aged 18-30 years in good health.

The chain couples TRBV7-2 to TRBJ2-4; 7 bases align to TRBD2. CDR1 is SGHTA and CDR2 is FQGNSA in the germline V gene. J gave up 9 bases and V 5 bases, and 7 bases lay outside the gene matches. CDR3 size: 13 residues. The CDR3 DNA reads TGTGCCAGCAGCCCTAGCGGTCTAGGCATTCAGTACTTC. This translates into CASSPSGLGIQYF.

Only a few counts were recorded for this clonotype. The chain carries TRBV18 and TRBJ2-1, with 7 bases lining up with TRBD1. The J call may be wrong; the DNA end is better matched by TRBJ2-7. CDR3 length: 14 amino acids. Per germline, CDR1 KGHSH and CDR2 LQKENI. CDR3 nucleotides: TGTGCCAGCTCACCTCGACAGGGCTACAATGAGCAGTACTTC. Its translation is CASSPRQGYNEQYF.

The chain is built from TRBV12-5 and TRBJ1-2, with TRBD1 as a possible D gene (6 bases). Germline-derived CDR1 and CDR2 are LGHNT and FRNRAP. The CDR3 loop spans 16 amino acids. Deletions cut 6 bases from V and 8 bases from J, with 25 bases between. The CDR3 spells CASGPAGGRALRGYTF. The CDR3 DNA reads TGTGCTAGTGGCCCCGCCGGGGGCAGGGCCTTGCGGGGCTACACCTTC.

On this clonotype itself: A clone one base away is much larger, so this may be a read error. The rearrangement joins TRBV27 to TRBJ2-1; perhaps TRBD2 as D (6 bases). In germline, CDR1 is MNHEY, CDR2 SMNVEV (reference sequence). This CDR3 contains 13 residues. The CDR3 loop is CASSAGLHKEQFF. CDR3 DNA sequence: TGTGCCAGCAGTGCGGGACTGCACAAGGAGCAGTTCTTC.

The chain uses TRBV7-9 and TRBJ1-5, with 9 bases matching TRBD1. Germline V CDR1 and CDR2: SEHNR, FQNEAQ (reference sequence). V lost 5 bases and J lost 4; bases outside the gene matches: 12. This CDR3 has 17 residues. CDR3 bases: TGTGCCAGCAGCCTCGGACAGGGGAAGGTAATGAATCAGCCCCAGCATTTT. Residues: CASSLGQGKVMNQPQHF.

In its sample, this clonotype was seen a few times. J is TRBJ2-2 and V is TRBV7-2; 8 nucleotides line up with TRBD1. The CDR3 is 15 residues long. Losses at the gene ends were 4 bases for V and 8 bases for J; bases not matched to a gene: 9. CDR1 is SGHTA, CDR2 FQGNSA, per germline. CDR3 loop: CASSSRDRFTGELFF. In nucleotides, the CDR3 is TGTGCCAGCAGCTCCCGGGACAGGTTCACAGGGGAGCTGTTTTTT.